The sequence of this TCR beta chain was determined in a study of shared T cell receptors in the human thymus. The protocol was immunoSEQ multiplex PCR, while the TCRdb copy is restricted to in-frame clones and leaves out a portion. Of hundreds of thousands of clones listed, approximately 83% are singletons. Per the germline V gene, CDR1 is LGHNA and CDR2 is YSLEER. CDR3 size: 17 residues. V lost 2 bases to trimming and J lost 2 bases; unmatched junction nucleotides: 10. This same sample was also part of a study on human thymus T cells.

J is TRBJ2-7 and V is TRBV4-3; TRBD1 agrees at 9 bases. The sample consisted of thymocytes. This clonotype was sampled from a girl under three years old with a congenital heart defect. The CDR3 sequence: CASSQFRTWTGAYEQYF. The CDR3 DNA sequence: TGCGCCAGCAGCCAATTTCGAACTTGGACAGGGGCCTACGAGCAGTACTTC.